Below are 27 T cell receptor beta chains sequenced from a single sample in a study of shared clonotypes between healthy human individuals. In the naive CD8 group, cells lacked CD45RO and were positively selected for CCR7, so terminally differentiated effector memory CD45RA+ cells were left out. Some clones are missing from TCRdb's copy, which holds only in-frame ones; the method was immunoSEQ multiplex PCR. The sample gives about 590,000 clones, about 95% of which show up once; about 0.11% is in the top ten. The specimen sequenced was naive CD8+ T cells sorted from blood. The receptors shown here come from a woman aged 25 to 45 in good health.

The chain uses TRBV2 and TRBJ2-1; TRBD2 matches at 7 bases. V lost 7 bases to trimming and J lost 5 bases; unmatched junction nucleotides: 14. CDR1 SNHLY and CDR2 FYNNEI come from the germline V gene. CDR3 size: 16 residues. CDR3 nucleotides: TGTGCCAGCAAGCTGTCTAGCGGACGTACCAACAATGAGCAGTTCTTC. Amino acid sequence: CASKLSSGRTNNEQFF.

V and J are TRBV5-4 and TRBJ2-7, with a weak D call TRBD2 (6 bases). V lost 5 bases, J lost 3 bases, and 18 bases lay in between. The germline V gene has CDR1 SGHNT and CDR2 YYREEE (reference sequence). The CDR3 totals 15 residues. CDR3 nucleotide sequence: TGTGCCAGCAGTAAGGAGGGCAGGGTCCTCTACGAGCAGTACTTC. This gives the protein CASSKEGRVLYEQYF.

A single count supports this clone. The chain recombines TRBV27 with TRBJ2-2, with 7 bases fitting TRBD1. CDR1 is MNHEY and CDR2 is SMNVEV in the germline V gene (reference sequence). V lost 5 bases, J lost 5 bases, and 14 bases stayed unmatched. This CDR3 is built from 17 residues. CDR3: CASSIVRRQGRTGELFF. Written as DNA, the CDR3 is TGTGCCAGCAGTATCGTACGGCGACAGGGTCGGACCGGGGAGCTGTTTTTT.

The rearrangement links TRBV27 to TRBJ1-1; a possible D gene is TRBD1 (5 bases). This CDR3 comprises 14 residues. Trimming took 6 bases from V and 10 from J, leaving 21 bases between them. CDR1 MNHEY and CDR2 SMNVEV come from the germline V gene (reference sequence). The CDR3 region is CASRPGTHGGGAFF. CDR3 bases: TGTGCCAGCAGACCCGGGACCCACGGCGGCGGAGCTTTCTTT.

The chain uses TRBV27 and TRBJ2-7, with 7 bases identical to TRBD1. This CDR3 is 16 amino acids long. CDR1 is MNHEY and CDR2 is SMNVEV in the germline V gene (reference sequence). J was trimmed by 5 bases and V by 4 bases; bases with no gene match: 14. CDR3: CASSSSTGSRGDEQYF. The CDR3 DNA reads as TGTGCCAGCAGTTCGTCGACAGGGAGTAGGGGTGACGAGCAGTACTTC.

The CDR3 sequence: CSVGEGLSSYEQYF. The CDR3 DNA reads as TGCAGCGTGGGAGAGGGGCTAAGCTCCTACGAGCAGTACTTC. The chain employs TRBV29-1 and TRBJ2-7, with D possibly called TRBD1 or TRBD2 (5 bases each). The CDR3 covers 14 residues. Germline-derived CDR1 and CDR2 are SQVTM and ANQGSEA. V lost 6 bases to trimming and J lost 0 bases, with 15 bases between them.

The rearrangement links TRBV4-2 to TRBJ2-7, with 8 nucleotides matching TRBD2. The germline V gene has CDR1 LGHNA and CDR2 YNFKEQ. V shed 1 base and J 4 bases; nucleotides not matched to a gene: 18. This CDR3 region has 19 residues. The CDR3 bases are TGTGCCAGCAGCCAAGGAGACATGCGGACTAGCAGAAAGAGATACGAGCAGTACTTC. Its protein product is CASSQGDMRTSRKRYEQYF.

The V call is TRBV19, the J call TRBJ2-3; D may be TRBD1 (5 bases). Trimming stripped 9 bases from V and 5 bases from J, with 12 bases between. The CDR3 contains 12 residues. From germline, CDR1 is LNHDA and CDR2 SQIVND (reference sequence). CDR3 in DNA: TGTGCCAGCGCGGTTCAGGGAGATACGCAGTATTTT. Translating it yields CASAVQGDTQYF. Full variable domain (remainder filled in from reference TRBV19 and TRBJ2-3): DGGITQSPKYLFRKEGQNVTLSCEQNLNHDAMYWYRQDPGQGLRLIYYSQIVNDFQKGDIAEGYSVSREKKESFPLTVTSAQKNPTAFYLCASAVQGDTQYFGPGTRLTVL.

V is TRBV6-1 and J is TRBJ2-7, with TRBD1 matching 7 bases. The CDR3 is 14 amino acids. V dropped 7 bases and J dropped 4; count of bases not matched to a gene: 10. Germline V gene sequence: CDR1 MNHNS, CDR2 SASEGT. The CDR3 reads CASMKTGYLYEQYF. As DNA, the CDR3 is TGTGCCAGCATGAAGACAGGGTACTTATACGAGCAGTACTTC.

The chain uses TRBV5-4 and TRBJ2-1; possibly TRBD2 for D (5 bases). Germline V lookup: CDR1 SGHNT, CDR2 YYREEE (reference sequence). V was shortened by 4 bases and J by 8 bases, with 16 bases between the two germline ends. The CDR3 length is 14 residues. Here the CDR3 reads CASSQTMAGDEQFF. For the CDR3, the DNA is TGTGCCAGCAGCCAGACCATGGCCGGGGATGAGCAGTTCTTC.

This clone was seen once. The rearrangement links TRBV5-5 to TRBJ1-2; no clear D gene. Trimming took off 5 bases at V and 0 bases at J, with 8 bases between the two ends. Germline values: CDR1 SGHKS, CDR2 YYEKEE (reference sequence). The CDR3 has 13 amino acids. CDR3 nucleotide sequence: TGTGCCAGCAGTTCCGGATCTAACTATGGCTACACCTTC. This encodes CASSSGSNYGYTF.

The table lists this clone with a count of one. V and J are TRBV7-9 and TRBJ2-2; D possibly corresponds to TRBD1 (5 bases). Germline-derived CDR1 and CDR2 are SEHNR and FQNEAQ (reference sequence). V lost 2 bases and J 6 bases, leaving 13 bases between the germline ends. The CDR3 length is 15 residues. In DNA form, the CDR3 reads TGTGCCAGCAGCTTATTCCTCAGGGTAGCCGGGGAGCTGTTTTTT. Translating gives CASSLFLRVAGELFF.

The chain carries TRBV7-6 and TRBJ2-3; 7 bases agree with TRBD2. Looked up from germline, CDR1 is SGHVS and CDR2 is FNYEAQ. V shed 5 bases and J 2 bases; nucleotides not matched to a gene: 10. CDR3 length: 16 amino acids. The CDR3 spells CASSPRDYLHTDTQYF. CDR3 nucleotides: TGTGCCAGCAGCCCCCGGGACTACCTACACACAGATACGCAGTATTTT.

V and J are TRBV5-4 and TRBJ2-1; D uncertain. The V and J ends lost 3 bases and 9 bases respectively, with 7 bases between them. Germline assignment: CDR1 SGHNT and CDR2 YYREEE (reference sequence). The CDR3 covers 11 residues. The CDR3 spells CASSSRGEQFF. CDR3 nucleotide sequence: TGTGCCAGCAGCTCAAGAGGTGAGCAGTTCTTC.

V usage is TRBV6-5 and J usage is TRBJ2-3; D remains ambiguous. From germline, CDR1 is MNHEY and CDR2 SVGAGI. The CDR3 has 16 amino acids. V lost 0 bases and J lost 1, with 11 bases in between. The CDR3 protein is CASSYSTLRGTDTQYF. In nucleotides, the CDR3 is TGTGCCAGCAGTTACTCGACCCTCCGGGGCACAGATACGCAGTATTTT.

The V and J genes are TRBV5-4 and TRBJ2-3; 12 nucleotides line up with TRBD2. V trimming: 2 bases; J trimming: 7 bases; junction bases outside the gene matches: 5. Per the germline V gene, CDR1 is SGHNT and CDR2 is YYREEE (reference sequence). The CDR3 totals 15 residues. The CDR3 sequence is CASSFLAGGPNTQYF. In DNA, the CDR3 is TGTGCCAGCAGCTTTCTAGCGGGAGGGCCGAATACGCAGTATTTT.

The chain carries TRBV28 and TRBJ1-2, with unresolved D. The V and J ends lost 6 bases and 2 bases respectively, with 16 bases between them. Germline V gene data show CDR1 as MDHEN and CDR2 as SYDVKM. The CDR3 is 15 amino acids. The CDR3 coding sequence is TGTGCCAGCAGCCCGCTAGCCGATTTGAACTATGGCTACACCTTC. It codes for CASSPLADLNYGYTF.

V usage is TRBV6-5 and J usage is TRBJ1-4, with unresolved D. The ends were cut back, 0 bases at V and 8 bases at J, with 7 bases in the middle. The CDR3 extends over 13 amino acids. The germline CDR1 and CDR2 sequences are MNHEY and SVGAGI. The CDR3 loop reads CASSYSLSEKLFF. The CDR3 coding sequence is TGTGCCAGCAGTTACTCCTTATCCGAAAAACTGTTTTTT.

The chain links TRBV29-1 to TRBJ2-7; possible D gene TRBD1, 6 bases. Trimming shortened V by 6 bases and J by 2 bases, and 14 bases separated the two germline ends. The CDR3 spans 13 residues. Germline V gene lookup returns CDR1 SQVTM and CDR2 ANQGSEA. The CDR3 DNA reads as TGCAGCGTCGCGACGGGGACAACCTACGAGCAGTACTTC. Translating it yields CSVATGTTYEQYF.

The V call is TRBV28, the J call TRBJ2-2, with 8 bases matching TRBD1. The CDR3 extends over 13 amino acids. The J segment lost 8 bases and the V segment lost 4 bases, leaving 3 bases of the junction unmatched. Germline loops: CDR1 MDHEN, CDR2 SYDVKM. The CDR3 nucleotides are TGTGCCAGCAGTTATACAGGGGGTGGGGAGCTGTTTTTT. The encoded protein is CASSYTGGGELFF.

V and J are TRBV29-1 and TRBJ2-5, with 7 nucleotides matching TRBD2. Germline V lookup: CDR1 SQVTM, CDR2 ANQGSEA. Trimming at V came to 5 bases and at J to 11 bases, leaving 17 bases not matched to a gene. This CDR3 comprises 14 residues. As DNA, the CDR3 is TGCAGCGTTCTATCGTGGCGGGAGCCCCGGGAGCAGTACTTC. Translating gives CSVLSWREPREQYF.

The genes are TRBV27 and TRBJ2-7; the D gene is possibly TRBD2 (5 bases). The ends were cut back, 1 base at V and 4 bases at J, with 11 bases in the middle. There are 14 residues in the CDR3. CDR1 is MNHEY, CDR2 SMNVEV, per germline (reference sequence). The CDR3 DNA sequence: TGTGCCAGCAGTTTATATCGGGGATCGTACGAGCAGTACTTC. This codes for CASSLYRGSYEQYF.

This chain uses TRBV2 with TRBJ2-1; D ambiguous. Germline V gives CDR1 SNHLY, CDR2 FYNNEI. The CDR3 contains 14 residues. The V gene lost 1 base and the J gene lost 5 bases, with 9 bases spanning the gap. CDR3 in amino acids: CASSEEARHNEQFF. CDR3 DNA sequence: TGTGCCAGCAGTGAAGAGGCTAGGCACAATGAGCAGTTCTTC.

This chain links TRBV4-1 with TRBJ2-1; TRBD1 might be the D (5 bases). The CDR3 loop spans 17 amino acids. The germline V gene encodes CDR1 MGHRA and CDR2 YSYEKL. The germline V and J ends were trimmed by 0 bases and 4 bases, with 16 bases remaining between them. The CDR3 nucleotides are TGCGCCAGCAGCCAAGAAGCCCAGGCGGCAGGGTACAATGAGCAGTTCTTC. It yields the protein CASSQEAQAAGYNEQFF.

V is TRBV6-1 and J is TRBJ2-7, with D possibly matching TRBD2 (6 bases). V was clipped by 3 bases and J by 4 bases, with 16 bases between them. Germline V gene sequence: CDR1 MNHNS, CDR2 SASEGT. This CDR3 has 15 amino acids. CDR3 coding DNA: TGTGCCAGCAGTGAGGGCGGAGGGCCCGAATACGAGCAGTACTTC. This sequence encodes CASSEGGGPEYEQYF.

In the case of this clone: The germline gene is not matched at one end of the junction; a read error may be the cause. This chain joins TRBV5-1 and TRBJ1-5, with 8 bases identical to TRBD1. Per germline, CDR1 SGHRS and CDR2 YFSETQ. The CDR3 runs 15 residues. Here the CDR3 DNA reads TGCGCCAGCAGATTGGACAGGGCGAGCAATCAGCCCCAGCATTTT. Its protein product is CASRLDRASNQPQHF.

The chain couples TRBV10-3 to TRBJ2-1; possibly TRBD2 for D (5 bases). V was shortened by 2 bases and J by 8 bases, with 19 bases between the two germline ends. CDR1 and CDR2 from the germline V gene are ENHRY and SYGVKD. The CDR3 totals 16 residues. CDR3 in DNA: TGTGCCATCAGTGAGCCCCTTCGCGGAATCGGGGATGAGCAGTTCTTC. It encodes CAISEPLRGIGDEQFF.